Detailed here is one T cell receptor (beta chain). These data originate in a study of control samples from healthy donors and cancer patients. Generated by immunoSEQ multiplex PCR, the TCRdb table keeps only in-frame clones and is missing some. The table has 90,000 to 130,000 clones, approximately 88% seen once. The V and J ends lost 3 bases and 8 bases, in that order; junction bases with no gene match: 12. Germline assignment: CDR1 SGHTA and CDR2 FQGNSA. This CDR3 spans 18 amino acids. The chain has TRBV7-2 and TRBJ2-1; 14 bases map to TRBD2. This sequence was found in a woman aged 55-70 years with lung cancer. Material: PBMCs. DNA for the CDR3: TGTGCCAGCAGCTTTAGAATTGGGGGGACTAGCGGGAGAGATGAGCAGTTCTTC. It specifies CASSFRIGGTSGRDEQFF.